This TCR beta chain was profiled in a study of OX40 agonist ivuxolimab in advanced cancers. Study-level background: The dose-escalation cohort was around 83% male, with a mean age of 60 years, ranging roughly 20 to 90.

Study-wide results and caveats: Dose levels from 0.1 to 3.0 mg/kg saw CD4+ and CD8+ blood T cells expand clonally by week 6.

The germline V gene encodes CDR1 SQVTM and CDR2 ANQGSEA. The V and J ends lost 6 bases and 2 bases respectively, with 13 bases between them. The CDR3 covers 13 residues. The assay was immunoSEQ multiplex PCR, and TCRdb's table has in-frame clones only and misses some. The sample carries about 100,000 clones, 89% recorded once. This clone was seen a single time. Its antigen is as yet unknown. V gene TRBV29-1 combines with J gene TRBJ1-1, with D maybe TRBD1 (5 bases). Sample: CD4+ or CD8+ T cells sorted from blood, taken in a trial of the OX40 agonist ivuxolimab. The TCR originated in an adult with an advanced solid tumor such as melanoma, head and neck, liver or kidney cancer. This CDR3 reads CSVRNDRNTEAFF. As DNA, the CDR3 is TGCAGCGTAAGAAACGACAGAAACACTGAAGCTTTCTTT.